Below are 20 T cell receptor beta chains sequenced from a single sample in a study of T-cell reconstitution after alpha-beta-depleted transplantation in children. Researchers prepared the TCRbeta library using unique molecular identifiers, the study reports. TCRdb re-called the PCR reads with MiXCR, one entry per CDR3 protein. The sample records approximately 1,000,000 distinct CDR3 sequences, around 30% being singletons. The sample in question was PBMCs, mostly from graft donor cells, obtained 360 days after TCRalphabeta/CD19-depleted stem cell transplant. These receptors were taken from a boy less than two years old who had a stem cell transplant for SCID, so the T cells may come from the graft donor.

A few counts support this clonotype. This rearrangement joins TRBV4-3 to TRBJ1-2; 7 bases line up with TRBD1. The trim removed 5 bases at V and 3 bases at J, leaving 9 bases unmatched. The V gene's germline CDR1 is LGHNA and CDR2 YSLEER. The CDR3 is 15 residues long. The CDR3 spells CASSYLRGGDYGYTF. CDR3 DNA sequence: TGCGCCAGCAGCTACCTCAGGGGGGGGGACTATGGCTACACCTTC.

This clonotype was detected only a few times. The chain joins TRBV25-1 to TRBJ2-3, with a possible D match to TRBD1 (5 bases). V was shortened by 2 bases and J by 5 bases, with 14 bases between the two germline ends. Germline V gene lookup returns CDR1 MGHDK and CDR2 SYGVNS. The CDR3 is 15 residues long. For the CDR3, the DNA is TGTGCCAGCAGTGAACAGGGTGGTCCAAAAGATACGCAGTATTTT. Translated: CASSEQGGPKDTQYF. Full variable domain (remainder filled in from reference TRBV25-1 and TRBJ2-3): EADIYQTPRYLVIGTGKKITLECSQTMGHDKMYWYQQDPGMELHLIHYSYGVNSTEKGDLSSESTVSRIRTEHFPLTLESARPSHTSQYLCASSEQGGPKDTQYFGPGTRLTVL.

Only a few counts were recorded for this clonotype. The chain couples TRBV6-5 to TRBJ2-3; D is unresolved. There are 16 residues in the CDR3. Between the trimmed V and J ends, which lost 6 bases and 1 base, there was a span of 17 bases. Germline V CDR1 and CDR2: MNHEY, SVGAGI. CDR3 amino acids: CASRSSRAKGTDTQYF. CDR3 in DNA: TGTGCCAGCAGATCCTCTAGGGCCAAGGGCACAGATACGCAGTATTTT.

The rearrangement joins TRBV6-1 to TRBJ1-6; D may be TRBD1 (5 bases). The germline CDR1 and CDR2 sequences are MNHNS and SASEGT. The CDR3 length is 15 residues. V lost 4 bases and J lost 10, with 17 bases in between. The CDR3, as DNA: TGTGCCAGCAGTGCCCACGGGACTTTGCGATCACCCCTCCACTTT. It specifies CASSAHGTLRSPLHF.

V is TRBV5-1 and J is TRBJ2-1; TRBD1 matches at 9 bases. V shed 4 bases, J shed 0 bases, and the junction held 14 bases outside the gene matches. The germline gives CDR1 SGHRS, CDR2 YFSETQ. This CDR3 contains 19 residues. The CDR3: CASSQDPRDREPSYNEQFF. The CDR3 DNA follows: TGCGCCAGCAGCCAAGACCCCCGGGACAGGGAACCCTCCTACAATGAGCAGTTCTTC.

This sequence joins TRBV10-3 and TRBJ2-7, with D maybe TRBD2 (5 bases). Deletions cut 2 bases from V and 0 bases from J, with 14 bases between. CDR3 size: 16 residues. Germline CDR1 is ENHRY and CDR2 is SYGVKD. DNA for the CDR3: TGTGCCATCAGTGAGCCACTCGAAGCGGCCTCCTACGAGCAGTACTTC. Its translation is CAISEPLEAASYEQYF.

CDR3 amino acids: CASSLDGWDTQYF. CDR3 in DNA: TGTGCCAGCAGCTTAGACGGATGGGATACGCAGTATTTT. This chain uses TRBV7-2 with TRBJ2-3, with no clear D. The CDR3 loop spans 13 amino acids. Germline lookup yields CDR1 SGHTA and CDR2 FQGNSA. Deletions cut 1 base from V and 6 bases from J, with 8 bases between.

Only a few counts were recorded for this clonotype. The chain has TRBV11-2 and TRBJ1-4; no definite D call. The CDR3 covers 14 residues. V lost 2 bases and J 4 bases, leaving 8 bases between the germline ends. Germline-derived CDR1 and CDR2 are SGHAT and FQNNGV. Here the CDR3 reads CASSLNSFNEKLFF. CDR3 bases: TGTGCCAGCAGCTTAAACAGTTTTAATGAAAAACTGTTTTTT.

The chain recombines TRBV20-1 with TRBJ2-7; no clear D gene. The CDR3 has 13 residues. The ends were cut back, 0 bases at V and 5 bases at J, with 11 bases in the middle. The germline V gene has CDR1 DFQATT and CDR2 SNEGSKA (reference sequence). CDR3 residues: CSARDPPADEQYF. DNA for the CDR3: TGCAGTGCTAGAGATCCCCCTGCCGACGAGCAGTACTTC.

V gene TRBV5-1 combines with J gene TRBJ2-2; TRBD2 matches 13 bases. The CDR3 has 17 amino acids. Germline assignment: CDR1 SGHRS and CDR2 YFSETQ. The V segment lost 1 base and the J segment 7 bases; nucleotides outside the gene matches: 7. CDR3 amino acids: CASSLSWTSGGSGELFF. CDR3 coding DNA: TGCGCCAGCAGCTTGTCTTGGACTAGCGGGGGAAGCGGGGAGCTGTTTTTT.

The DNA of the CDR3 is TGTGCCAGTAGTATGGTGGCCGGGGACGCAGATACGCAGTATTTT. This translates into CASSMVAGDADTQYF. The chain is built from TRBV19 and TRBJ2-3; D may correspond to TRBD1 or TRBD2 (5 bases each). The CDR3 runs 15 residues. Germline V gene lookup returns CDR1 LNHDA and CDR2 SQIVND (reference sequence). V dropped 3 bases and J dropped 4 bases, with 14 bases sitting between them.

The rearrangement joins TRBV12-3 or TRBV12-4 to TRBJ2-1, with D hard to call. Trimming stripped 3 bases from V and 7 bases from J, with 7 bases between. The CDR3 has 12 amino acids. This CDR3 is CASSFASNEQFF. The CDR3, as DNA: TGTGCCAGCAGTTTTGCCTCGAATGAGCAGTTCTTC.

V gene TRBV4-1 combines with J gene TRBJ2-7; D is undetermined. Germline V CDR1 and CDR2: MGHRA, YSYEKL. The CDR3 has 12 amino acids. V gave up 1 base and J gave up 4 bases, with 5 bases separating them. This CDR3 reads CASSQAKYEQYF. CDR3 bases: TGCGCCAGCAGCCAAGCGAAGTACGAGCAGTACTTC.

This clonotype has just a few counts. The CDR3 DNA reads TGTGCCAGCAGCCCCAACGCACTAGCGGGGGTATACAATGAGCAGTTCTTC. It codes for CASSPNALAGVYNEQFF. The chain employs TRBV7-3 and TRBJ2-1, with TRBD2 matching over 11 bases. The ends lost 5 bases at V and 4 bases at J; junction bases unmatched: 10. CDR1 and CDR2 (germline): SGHTA, FQGTGA. This CDR3 region has 17 residues.

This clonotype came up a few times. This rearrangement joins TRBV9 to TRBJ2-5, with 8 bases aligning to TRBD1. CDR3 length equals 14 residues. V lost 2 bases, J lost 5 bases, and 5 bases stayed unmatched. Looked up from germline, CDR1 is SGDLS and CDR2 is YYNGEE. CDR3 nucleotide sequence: TGTGCCAGCAGCGTCCGGACAGGGATGGAGACCCAGTACTTC. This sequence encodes CASSVRTGMETQYF.

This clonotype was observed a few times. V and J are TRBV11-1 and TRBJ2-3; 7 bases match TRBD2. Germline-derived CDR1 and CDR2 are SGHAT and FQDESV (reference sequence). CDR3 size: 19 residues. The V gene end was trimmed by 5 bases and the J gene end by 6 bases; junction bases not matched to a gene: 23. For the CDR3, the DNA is TGTGCCAGCAGCCCGGTTTCGGCACCAGCGGGGTCCAAACGGGATACGCAGTATTTT. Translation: CASSPVSAPAGSKRDTQYF. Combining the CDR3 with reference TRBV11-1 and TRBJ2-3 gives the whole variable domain EAEVAQSPRYKITEKSQAVAFWCDPISGHATLYWYRQILGQGPELLVQFQDESVVDDSQLPKDRFSAERLKGVDSTLKIQPAELGDSAMYLCASSPVSAPAGSKRDTQYFGPGTRLTVL.

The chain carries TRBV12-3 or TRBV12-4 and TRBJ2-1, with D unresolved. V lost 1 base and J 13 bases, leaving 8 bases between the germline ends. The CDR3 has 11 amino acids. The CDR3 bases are TGTGCCAGCAGTTTAGTCCAGACACAGTTCTTC. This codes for CASSLVQTQFF.

CDR3 in DNA: TGTGCCAGCAGTTCGAGTCCGGGCCCTGCATTAAACTATGGCTACACCTTC. Protein: CASSSSPGPALNYGYTF. The rearrangement links TRBV12-3 or TRBV12-4 to TRBJ1-2, with D unclear. The CDR3 extends over 17 amino acids. Trimming left V 4 bases short and J 2 bases short, with 20 bases between.

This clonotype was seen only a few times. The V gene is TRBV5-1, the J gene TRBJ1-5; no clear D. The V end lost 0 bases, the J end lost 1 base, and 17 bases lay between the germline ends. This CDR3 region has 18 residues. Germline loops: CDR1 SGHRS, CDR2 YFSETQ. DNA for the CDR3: TGCGCCAGCAGCTTGGGTCATGTGGAGGGTGTAAGCAATCAGCCCCAGCATTTT. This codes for CASSLGHVEGVSNQPQHF.

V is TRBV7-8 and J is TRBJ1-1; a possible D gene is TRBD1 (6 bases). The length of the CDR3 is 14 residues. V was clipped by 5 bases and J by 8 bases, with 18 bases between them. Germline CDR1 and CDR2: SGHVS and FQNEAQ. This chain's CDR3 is CASSTPGTLREAFF. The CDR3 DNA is TGTGCCAGCAGCACCCCGGGGACACTGAGGGAAGCTTTCTTT. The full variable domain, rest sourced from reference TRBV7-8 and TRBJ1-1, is GAGVSQSPRYKVAKRGQDVALRCDPISGHVSLFWYQQALGQGPEFLTYFQNEAQLDKSGLPSDRFFAERPEGSVSTLKIQRTQQEDSAVYLCASSTPGTLREAFFGQGTRLTVV.